One and the same sample provided the 32 T cell receptor beta chains below, sequenced in a study of identical twins. TCRdb passed the 5' RACE reads through MiXCR, listing each CDR3 protein once. Among around 490,000 distinct CDR3 sequences listed, about 15% were seen once. These sequences were also reported in another study, on yellow fever vaccine responses in identical twins.

The sequenced material came from CD4+ T cells sorted from blood. The receptors originated from a woman between 18 and 29 years old in good health.

This clonotype has just a few counts. The CDR3 region is CASQGGDGNQPQHF. Here the CDR3 DNA reads TGTGCCAGCCAAGGCGGGGATGGCAATCAGCCCCAGCATTTT. V usage is TRBV27 and J usage is TRBJ1-5; D not resolved. This CDR3 contains 14 residues. V was trimmed by 8 bases and J by 2 bases, leaving 13 bases between them. CDR1 MNHEY and CDR2 SMNVEV come from the germline V gene (reference sequence).

This clonotype is a singleton in its sample. The chain recombines TRBV2 with TRBJ2-7, with no clear D. This CDR3 has 13 amino acids. The V end was cut by 8 bases, the J end by 2 bases, with 13 bases between. CDR1 is SNHLY and CDR2 is FYNNEI in the germline V gene. The CDR3 loop is CASPWTEAYEQYF. The CDR3 DNA reads TGTGCCAGCCCATGGACGGAAGCCTACGAGCAGTACTTC. Drawing the rest from reference TRBV2 and TRBJ2-7, the complete variable domain is EPEVTQTPSHQVTQMGQEVILRCVPISNHLYFYWYRQILGQKVEFLVSFYNNEISEKSEIFDDQFSVERPDGSNFTLKIRSTKLEDSAMYFCASPWTEAYEQYFGPGTRLTVT.

This clonotype was counted a few times. One end of the junction fails to match germline, which may point to a read error. The chain combines TRBV12-3 or TRBV12-4 with TRBJ2-1; D is unresolved. The CDR3 runs to 15 residues. The DNA of the CDR3 is TGTGCCAGCCGTTTCGAGAGGAGCTCCTACAATGAGCAGTTCTTC. Encoded protein: CASRFERSSYNEQFF.

The rearrangement uses TRBV10-1 and TRBJ2-3; 8 bases map to TRBD1. J gave up 3 bases and V 4 bases, and 6 bases lay outside the gene matches. The CDR3 sequence is 15 residues long. From germline, CDR1 is WNHNN and CDR2 SYGVQD (reference sequence). The CDR3, as DNA: TGCGCCAGCAGTGCAGGGGGCGCGGGTACAGATACGCAGTATTTT. It is translated as CASSAGGAGTDTQYF.

The chain couples TRBV12-3 or TRBV12-4 to TRBJ2-3; 14 nucleotides align to TRBD2. V was clipped by 6 bases and J by 5 bases; unmatched bases: 4. This CDR3 region has 15 residues. In nucleotides, the CDR3 is TGTGCCAGCAGGACTAGCGGGGGGGCCCTAGATACGCAGTATTTT. Translation gives CASRTSGGALDTQYF.

This clonotype was found a few times. V gene TRBV6-1 combines with J gene TRBJ2-1; TRBD1 matches 7 bases. With 6 bases clipped from V and 3 bases from J, the junction kept 5 bases outside the gene matches. Germline V CDR1 and CDR2: MNHNS, SASEGT. The length of the CDR3 is 14 residues. This chain's CDR3 is CASSRTGLYNEQFF. CDR3 coding DNA: TGTGCCAGCAGCCGGACAGGTCTCTACAATGAGCAGTTCTTC.

This clonotype was counted a few times. V is TRBV20-1 and J is TRBJ2-3; no reliable D call. Trimming left V 6 bases short and J 6 bases short, with 10 bases between. Germline values: CDR1 DFQATT, CDR2 SNEGSKA (reference sequence). This CDR3 has 11 residues. The CDR3 protein is CSANLVDTQYF. CDR3 nucleotide sequence: TGCAGTGCCAACTTAGTGGATACGCAGTATTTT.

This clonotype turned up a few times. The chain is built from TRBV12-3 or TRBV12-4 and TRBJ2-5, with D possibly TRBD1 on 5 matching bases. This CDR3 contains 13 residues. V lost 6 bases, J lost 3 bases, and 11 bases lay in between. The DNA for the CDR3 is TGTGCCAGCAGAAGGGGAACCAAAGAGACCCAGTACTTC. This codes for CASRRGTKETQYF.

This clonotype was observed at least ten times. The rearrangement uses TRBV12-3 or TRBV12-4 and TRBJ2-3, with D tentatively TRBD2 (5 bases). Trimming removed 6 bases at V and 4 bases at J, with 17 bases between. The CDR3 is 15 amino acids. The CDR3 loop is CASRSRTGSSDTQYF. For the CDR3, the DNA is TGTGCCAGCAGGTCAAGGACTGGGAGCTCAGATACGCAGTATTTT.

A few counts support this clonotype. The chain uses TRBV27 and TRBJ2-5; 9 positions match TRBD2. Unmatched junction bases numbered 10, after V lost 0 bases and J lost 2 bases. CDR3 size: 18 residues. Germline V gene data show CDR1 as MNHEY and CDR2 as SMNVEV (reference sequence). CDR3 bases: TGTGCCAGCAGTTTATCGGGCAATAAGGCGGGGGGGCAAGAGACCCAGTACTTC. It specifies CASSLSGNKAGGQETQYF.

The chain joins TRBV7-7 to TRBJ2-5; 7 bases are a match to TRBD1. The CDR3 totals 15 residues. The ends lost 5 bases at V and 3 bases at J; junction bases unmatched: 9. Per germline, CDR1 SSHAT and CDR2 FNYEAQ (reference sequence). CDR3 nucleotides: TGTGCCAGCAGCATCCCGCAGGGGGATAAAGAGACCCAGTACTTC. This encodes CASSIPQGDKETQYF.

This chain links TRBV24-1 with TRBJ2-6; D is uncertain. Trimming removed 0 bases at V and 0 bases at J, with 5 bases between. CDR1 KGHDR and CDR2 SFDVKD come from the germline V gene. The CDR3 totals 16 residues. Written as DNA, the CDR3 is TGTGCCACCAGTGATTTGGGCAGCTCTGGGGCCAACGTCCTGACTTTC. Encoded protein: CATSDLGSSGANVLTF.

The table lists this clonotype with a few counts. The chain links TRBV5-6 to TRBJ1-2; D uncertain. With 4 bases removed from V and 8 bases from J, the gap between germline ends came to 15 bases. Germline CDR1 SGHDT, CDR2 YYEEEE. The CDR3 is made up of 13 amino acids. For the CDR3, the DNA is TGTGCCAGCAGCCTGGACCGCAACGGGGGCTACACCTTC. This encodes CASSLDRNGGYTF.

The chain couples TRBV6-1 to TRBJ2-3, with 13 nucleotides matching TRBD2. J gave up 7 bases and V 6 bases, and 7 bases lay outside the gene matches. Germline V gives CDR1 MNHNS, CDR2 SASEGT. The CDR3 contains 15 residues. The CDR3 sequence is CASRLLAGGSHTQYF. The CDR3 DNA sequence: TGTGCCAGCAGACTACTAGCGGGGGGGAGTCATACGCAGTATTTT.

The rearrangement joins TRBV10-3 to TRBJ2-1, with 8 bases matching TRBD2. The V gene end was trimmed by 6 bases and the J gene end by 2 bases; junction bases not matched to a gene: 3. The CDR3 has 14 residues. Germline assignment: CDR1 ENHRY and CDR2 SYGVKD. In DNA, the CDR3 is TGTGCCATCAGAGCGGGGGAACCCTACAATGAGCAGTTCTTC. This translates into CAIRAGEPYNEQFF.

This clonotype was seen once. Compared with germline, one end of the junction differs, possibly owing to a read error. J is TRBJ2-2 and V is TRBV2; 12 bases line up with TRBD2. The V gene's germline CDR1 is SNHLY and CDR2 FYNNEI. The CDR3 extends over 18 amino acids. CDR3 region: CAISLWLAGGPYTGELFF. The CDR3 bases are TGTGCCATCAGTTTATGGCTAGCGGGGGGGCCGTACACCGGGGAGCTGTTTTTT.

This clonotype was picked up a small number of times. The chain uses TRBV6-5 and TRBJ2-4, with 9 bases matching TRBD1. V gave up 0 bases and J gave up 5 bases; unmatched junction bases: 5. This CDR3 has 16 amino acids. The germline gives CDR1 MNHEY, CDR2 SVGAGI. CDR3 sequence (DNA): TGTGCCAGCAGTTACTCCACACAGGGGGCGCAAAACATTCAGTACTTC. Amino acids: CASSYSTQGAQNIQYF.

The chain combines TRBV2 with TRBJ2-3; 10 nucleotides agree with TRBD1. Germline CDR1 is SNHLY and CDR2 is FYNNEI. With V trimmed by 8 bases and J by 5 bases, 7 bases remained unmatched. CDR3 size: 14 residues. CDR3 residues: CASLSGTGEDTQYF. The CDR3 DNA reads TGTGCCAGCTTGTCCGGGACAGGGGAAGATACGCAGTATTTT.

This clonotype was picked up many times. This chain joins TRBV5-1 and TRBJ2-4; D is perhaps TRBD2 (7 bases). The CDR3 extends over 13 amino acids. Germline V gene sequence: CDR1 SGHRS, CDR2 YFSETQ. Trimming pared 8 bases from V and 8 bases from J, leaving 17 bases between. CDR3 amino acids: CARRNREGDIQYF. CDR3 DNA: TGCGCCAGGAGAAACAGGGAGGGGGACATTCAGTACTTC.

The sample holds a few counts of this clonotype. The rearrangement joins TRBV29-1 to TRBJ1-1; D might be TRBD1 (5 bases). Trimming removed 7 bases from V and 4 bases from J, with 19 bases in between. Germline values: CDR1 SQVTM, CDR2 ANQGSEA. There are 14 residues in the CDR3. The CDR3 DNA follows: TGCAGCGCAAGACCGCCGTCCACAGGCACTGAAGCTTTCTTT. Protein product: CSARPPSTGTEAFF. Full variable domain (rest looked up from reference TRBV29-1 and TRBJ1-1): SAVISQKPSRDICQRGTSLTIQCQVDSQVTMMFWYRQQPGQSLTLIATANQGSEATYESGFVIDKFPISRPNLTFSTLTVSNMSPEDSSIYLCSARPPSTGTEAFFGQGTRLTVV.

This clonotype was recorded a few times. J is TRBJ2-7 and V is TRBV12-3 or TRBV12-4; 8 positions agree with TRBD2. The CDR3 is 15 amino acids. With 3 bases clipped from V and 0 bases from J, the junction kept 4 bases outside the gene matches. The CDR3 DNA reads as TGTGCCAGCAGTTTCTCCGGGAGGGGCTCCTACGAGCAGTACTTC. Protein: CASSFSGRGSYEQYF.

The chain joins TRBV6-1 to TRBJ2-1; 9 nucleotides match TRBD2. The CDR3 is 16 amino acids. V dropped 5 bases and J dropped 9; count of bases not matched to a gene: 14. Per germline, CDR1 MNHNS and CDR2 SASEGT. CDR3 region: CASSQSGGRGGSEQFF. As DNA, the CDR3 is TGTGCCAGCAGTCAGAGCGGGGGGCGGGGTGGTAGTGAGCAGTTCTTC.

This clonotype was detected a few times. The chain is built from TRBV10-3 and TRBJ1-6, with a tentative D call TRBD1 (6 bases). The CDR3 runs 16 residues. Looked up from germline, CDR1 is ENHRY and CDR2 is SYGVKD. Trimming took off 6 bases at V and 5 bases at J, with 17 bases between the two ends. The CDR3 protein is CAIRASGTTNNSPLHF. The CDR3 DNA reads as TGTGCCATCAGAGCCTCCGGGACAACAAATAATTCACCCCTCCACTTT.

The rearrangement links TRBV7-2 to TRBJ2-1; D remains ambiguous. CDR3 length: 15 residues. Germline CDR1 SGHTA, CDR2 FQGNSA. V lost 2 bases and J lost 0, with 8 bases in between. The CDR3 sequence is CASSLRAASYNEQFF. For the CDR3, the DNA is TGTGCCAGCAGCTTAAGGGCAGCCTCCTACAATGAGCAGTTCTTC.

The V and J genes are TRBV3-1 and TRBJ1-6, with TRBD1 as a possible D gene (6 bases). The CDR3 totals 16 residues. Trimming cost V 1 base and J 7 bases, with 14 bases left between them. Germline V CDR1 and CDR2: LGHDT, YNNKEL (reference sequence). The CDR3 spells CASSQGRTGANSPLHF. In DNA form, the CDR3 reads TGTGCCAGCAGCCAAGGAAGGACGGGGGCCAATTCACCCCTCCACTTT.

The chain is built from TRBV4-2 and TRBJ2-1, with D perhaps being TRBD1 or TRBD2 (5 bases each). CDR3 length: 16 amino acids. V gave up 0 bases and J gave up 2 bases, with 11 bases separating them. Germline V gene lookup returns CDR1 LGHNA and CDR2 YNFKEQ. CDR3 residues: CASSQDVGTPYNEQFF. The CDR3, as DNA: TGTGCCAGCAGCCAAGATGTGGGGACGCCCTACAATGAGCAGTTCTTC.

This clonotype was observed a few times. The J gene is TRBJ1-5, the V gene TRBV7-2, with a weak D call TRBD1 (6 bases). The CDR3 runs to 15 residues. Trimming removed 3 bases from V and 0 bases from J, with 9 bases in between. CDR1 and CDR2 from the germline V gene are SGHTA and FQGNSA. This chain's CDR3 is CASSFGTNSNQPQHF. The CDR3 nucleotides are TGTGCCAGCAGCTTCGGGACAAATAGCAATCAGCCCCAGCATTTT.

In this sample, this clonotype turned up a few times. The chain's CDR3 is CASNWASPRLTTDTQYF. The CDR3 DNA sequence: TGCGCCAGCAACTGGGCCTCCCCGCGGCTCACCACAGATACGCAGTATTTT. The rearrangement joins TRBV5-1 to TRBJ2-3, with D unresolved. Germline CDR1 reads SGHRS; CDR2 reads YFSETQ. There are 17 residues in the CDR3. Trimming took off 6 bases at V and 2 bases at J, with 22 bases between the two ends.

This clonotype has just a few counts. In DNA form, the CDR3 reads TGCGCCAGCAGCCAAGAAGGCAGTGGCACAGATACGCAGTATTTT. The encoded protein is CASSQEGSGTDTQYF. This sequence joins TRBV4-1 and TRBJ2-3; D not resolved. The CDR3 is 15 amino acids. Trimming removed 0 bases at V and 1 base at J, with 8 bases between. CDR1 is MGHRA, CDR2 YSYEKL, per germline.

This clonotype was seen a handful of times. CDR3 in DNA: TGTGCCAGCAGCCAAACTAGAGGCACCGGGGAGCTGTTTTTT. Its translation: CASSQTRGTGELFF. This chain connects TRBV14 to TRBJ2-2, with D perhaps TRBD2 (5 bases). Looked up from germline, CDR1 is SGHDN and CDR2 is FVKESK. V shed 2 bases and J shed 4 bases, with 8 bases lying between them. CDR3 size: 14 residues.

This clonotype was seen repeatedly, ten times or more. The J gene is TRBJ2-7, the V gene TRBV4-1; perhaps D is TRBD1 or TRBD2 (6 bases each). V lost 0 bases to trimming and J lost 12 bases, with 15 bases between them. The CDR3 loop spans 13 amino acids. The germline gives CDR1 MGHRA, CDR2 YSYEKL. Here the CDR3 DNA reads TGCGCCAGCAGCCAAGAAGACGGGGGCAGGACGTACTTC. Encoded protein: CASSQEDGGRTYF.

The chain uses TRBV11-2 and TRBJ1-4; TRBD1 agrees at 7 bases. V trimming: 5 bases; J trimming: 8 bases; junction bases outside the gene matches: 11. CDR3 length equals 15 residues. Germline CDR1 SGHAT, CDR2 FQNNGV. The CDR3 nucleotides are TGTGCCAGCAGCCCCACGACAGGGATGAGCGAAAAACTGTTTTTT. It specifies CASSPTTGMSEKLFF.